This T cell receptor beta chain was captured in a study of blood T cell repertoires in COVID-19. For the study at large: Acute and convalescent COVID-19 specimens originated in the United States, Italy and Spain. PBMCs, B-cell-depleted T cells, or T cells provided the cDNA or gDNA that made up the material.

The germline V gene encodes CDR1 SGHDT and CDR2 YYEEEE. The CDR3 totals 15 residues. V was pared by 0 bases and J by 7 bases, with 4 bases of the junction left unmatched. Some clones are missing from TCRdb's copy, which holds only in-frame ones; the method was immunoSEQ multiplex PCR. The sample records some 150,000 clones, over 80% being singletons. The rearrangement uses TRBV5-6 and TRBJ2-2, with 9 bases aligning to TRBD1. The sample taken for sequencing was PBMCs or T cells enriched from blood (not recorded which). The receptor was isolated from a woman in her 50s who had been exposed to COVID-19. Here the CDR3 reads CASSLVNRGRGELFF. The CDR3 nucleotides are TGTGCCAGCAGCTTGGTTAACAGGGGGCGCGGGGAGCTGTTTTTT.